One sample yielded the 26 T cell receptor beta chains listed below, sequenced in a study of T cells after posttransplantation cyclophosphamide. Produced via immunoSEQ multiplex PCR; TCRdb's table is partial and in-frame only. Counted here are approximately 6,200 clones, 82% occurring once; the ten biggest clones make up less than 4%. A marrow graft followed busulfan-fludarabine conditioning, with cyclophosphamide on days +3 and +4. The sequencing used CD4+ T cells sorted from blood, collected approximately 330 days after allogeneic stem cell transplant with posttransplant cyclophosphamide. Every receptor here comes from a male patient aged 50 or older who received an allogeneic stem cell transplant from a related donor and was CMV-positive. Some T cells may have come from the graft donor.

The CDR3 nucleotides read TGTGCCAGCAGTTACCAGACAGGGTTCTCCTCACCCCTCCACTTT. Protein sequence: CASSYQTGFSSPLHF. V and J are TRBV6-5 and TRBJ1-6; the match to TRBD1 covers 7 bases. V shed 2 bases, J shed 10 bases, and the junction held 8 bases outside the gene matches. CDR1 and CDR2 from the germline V gene are MNHEY and SVGAGI. The CDR3 is made up of 15 amino acids.

In this sample, this clone turned up a few times. The genes are TRBV19 and TRBJ2-3, with D hard to call. Trimming cost V 4 bases and J 3 bases, with 8 bases left between them. The CDR3 extends over 13 amino acids. Germline assignment: CDR1 LNHDA and CDR2 SQIVND (reference sequence). CDR3 nucleotide sequence: TGTGCCAGTAGTACCACTCATACAGATACGCAGTATTTT. It is translated as CASSTTHTDTQYF.

The chain couples TRBV28 to TRBJ1-2; D is ambiguous. The V end was cut by 1 base, the J end by 4 bases, with 19 bases between. This CDR3 region has 17 residues. Germline V CDR1 and CDR2: MDHEN, SYDVKM. The CDR3 region is CASSLSGLGGDGYGYTF. In DNA form, the CDR3 reads TGTGCCAGCAGTTTATCGGGTTTAGGAGGCGACGGCTATGGCTACACCTTC.

By proportion, this clone is large. V usage is TRBV19 and J usage is TRBJ1-4; 7 bases fit TRBD1. CDR1 is LNHDA and CDR2 is SQIVND in the germline V gene (reference sequence). Trimming took 8 bases from V and 0 from J; bases not matched to a gene: 6. The CDR3 has 15 residues. The CDR3 here is CASRRGQATNEKLFF. The CDR3 bases are TGTGCCAGTCGGAGGGGGCAAGCAACTAATGAAAAACTGTTTTTT.

J is TRBJ2-3 and V is TRBV14; no definite D call. The CDR3 length is 16 residues. Trimming pared 4 bases from V and 0 bases from J, leaving 14 bases between. The V gene's germline CDR1 is SGHDN and CDR2 FVKESK. CDR3 sequence (DNA): TGTGCCAGCAGCCTCAGAGACTTACTTAGCACAGATACGCAGTATTTT. It encodes CASSLRDLLSTDTQYF.

The V gene is TRBV29-1, the J gene TRBJ2-3; 10 positions match TRBD1. This CDR3 comprises 16 residues. V shed 1 base, J shed 6 bases, and the junction held 10 bases outside the gene matches. The germline V gene encodes CDR1 SQVTM and CDR2 ANQGSEA. The CDR3 nucleotides read TGCAGCGTTGAAGGAGGGAAGACAGGGGGCTGGGATACGCAGTATTTT. Translation: CSVEGGKTGGWDTQYF.

The CDR3 region has the DNA TGTGCCTGGAGTAGGGAGAGGGCCGACCGCCCAAGGGCAGATACGCAGTATTTT. Protein: CAWSRERADRPRADTQYF. J is TRBJ2-3 and V is TRBV30, with a possible D match to TRBD2 (5 bases). The CDR3 totals 18 residues. Trimming pared 2 bases from V and 4 bases from J, leaving 25 bases between. Germline V CDR1 and CDR2: GTSNPN, SVGIG (reference sequence).

The genes are TRBV5-1 and TRBJ1-1; TRBD1 might be the D (5 bases). The germline V gene encodes CDR1 SGHRS and CDR2 YFSETQ. V gave up 3 bases and J gave up 3 bases, with 12 bases separating them. This CDR3 contains 14 residues. The CDR3 loop is CASSSGGGYTEAFF. In nucleotides, the CDR3 is TGCGCCAGCAGCTCCGGGGGAGGGTACACTGAAGCTTTCTTT. Filled out from reference TRBV5-1 and TRBJ1-1, the complete variable domain reads KAGVTQTPRYLIKTRGQQVTLSCSPISGHRSVSWYQQTPGQGLQFLFEYFSETQRNKGNFPGRFSGRQFSNSRSEMNVSTLELGDSALYLCASSSGGGYTEAFFGQGTRLTVV.

The chain links TRBV5-6 to TRBJ1-6; TRBD1 matches 7 bases. CDR1 is SGHDT, CDR2 YYEEEE, per germline. This CDR3 comprises 16 residues. Trimming took 2 bases from V and 3 from J; bases not matched to a gene: 5. The CDR3 nucleotides are TGTGCCAGCAGCTTCAAACAGGGGAACTATAATTCACCCCTCCACTTT. Amino acid sequence: CASSFKQGNYNSPLHF.

This clone was seen only a few times. V gene TRBV5-1 combines with J gene TRBJ1-4; no reliable D call. Per germline, CDR1 SGHRS and CDR2 YFSETQ. Trimming took 0 bases from V and 8 from J, leaving 14 bases between them. The CDR3 has 15 amino acids. CDR3 loop: CASSLAVRGGEKLFF. The CDR3 region has the DNA TGCGCCAGCAGCTTGGCGGTCCGGGGAGGCGAAAAACTGTTTTTT.

The chain employs TRBV5-6 and TRBJ1-2; D call uncertain. Germline loops: CDR1 SGHDT, CDR2 YYEEEE. The germline V and J ends were trimmed by 1 base and 2 bases, with 12 bases remaining between them. The CDR3 loop spans 15 amino acids. CDR3 nucleotides: TGTGCCAGCAGCTTGCGAGGGATAACGAACTATGGCTACACCTTC. This gives the protein CASSLRGITNYGYTF.

This chain uses TRBV10-3 with TRBJ2-5; 8 nucleotides match TRBD2. This CDR3 is built from 14 residues. Losses at the gene ends were 4 bases for V and 4 bases for J; bases not matched to a gene: 5. Germline CDR1 ENHRY, CDR2 SYGVKD. The CDR3 DNA reads TGTGCCATCAGTGTGGGACTAGAGGGAGAGACCCAGTACTTC. It yields the protein CAISVGLEGETQYF.

A single count supports this clone. The chain couples TRBV18 to TRBJ1-5; 7 bases line up with TRBD1. Germline V lookup: CDR1 KGHSH, CDR2 LQKENI. The V segment lost 3 bases and the J segment 5 bases; nucleotides outside the gene matches: 1. This CDR3 comprises 13 residues. CDR3 nucleotide sequence: TGTGCCAGCTCACCCCAGGGGGATCAGCCCCAGCATTTT. Translated: CASSPQGDQPQHF.

The chain couples TRBV9 to TRBJ2-5; 7 nucleotides line up with TRBD1. CDR3 length: 14 residues. The germline V gene encodes CDR1 SGDLS and CDR2 YYNGEE. Trimming removed 4 bases from V and 6 bases from J; junction bases left unmatched: 9. CDR3 sequence reads: CASSTTGTVQTQYF. In DNA form, the CDR3 reads TGTGCCAGCAGCACCACAGGGACAGTTCAGACCCAGTACTTC.

V is TRBV21-1 and J is TRBJ2-3; TRBD1, as called in the table, went unchecked against the DNA. TRBV21-1 is a pseudogene locus. The CDR3 is made up of 15 amino acids. The CDR3 protein is CASSNRGQGTDTQYF. The CDR3 DNA reads TGTGCCAGCAGCAACAGGGGGCAGGGCACAGATACGCAGTATTTT.

The rearrangement joins TRBV27 to TRBJ2-3; tentatively, D is TRBD1 (5 bases). The V gene lost 7 bases and the J gene lost 6 bases, with 14 bases spanning the gap. CDR3 size: 13 residues. In germline, CDR1 is MNHEY, CDR2 SMNVEV (reference sequence). This CDR3 is CASMRLGRDTQYF. Here the CDR3 DNA reads TGTGCCAGCATGAGGTTGGGGCGCGATACGCAGTATTTT.

The chain recombines TRBV18 with TRBJ2-5; 7 nucleotides line up with TRBD2. CDR1 KGHSH and CDR2 LQKENI come from the germline V gene. V lost 1 base, J lost 1 base, and 3 bases stayed unmatched. The CDR3 contains 15 residues. The CDR3 DNA follows: TGTGCCAGCTCACCACAGGGAGGGGTCCAAGAGACCCAGTACTTC. Translated, it gives CASSPQGGVQETQYF.

This clone was seen a few times. This CDR3 is also generated by other DNA sequences in the sample. CDR3 in amino acids: CASSLVREGGNEQFF. For the CDR3, the DNA is TGTGCCAGCAGCTTGGTAAGGGAGGGGGGCAATGAGCAGTTCTTC. The chain joins TRBV5-4 to TRBJ2-1, with D possibly being TRBD2 (7 bases). From germline, CDR1 is SGHNT and CDR2 YYREEE (reference sequence). This CDR3 is 15 amino acids long. V gave up 0 bases and J gave up 6 bases, with 13 bases separating them.

The chain is built from TRBV4-3 and TRBJ1-4; the D is unclear. This CDR3 has 15 amino acids. Germline lookup yields CDR1 LGHNA and CDR2 YSLEER. The V end lost 4 bases, the J end lost 6 bases, and 15 bases lay between the germline ends. The CDR3 spells CASSRNTKGDEKLFF. CDR3 DNA: TGCGCCAGCAGCCGGAACACCAAAGGAGATGAAAAACTGTTTTTT.

The chain has TRBV4-2 and TRBJ2-7; D is ambiguous. The CDR3 consists of 11 residues. The V and J ends lost 0 bases and 7 bases respectively, with 4 bases between them. Per the germline V gene, CDR1 is LGHNA and CDR2 is YNFKEQ. The CDR3 coding sequence is TGTGCCAGCAGCCAAGATCGGGAGCAGTACTTC. Its translation: CASSQDREQYF.

V and J are TRBV11-2 and TRBJ2-5, with D possibly being TRBD2 (6 bases). With 8 bases removed from V and 6 bases from J, the gap between germline ends came to 19 bases. Germline lookup yields CDR1 SGHAT and CDR2 FQNNGV. This CDR3 contains 14 residues. CDR3 residues: CASGPAGEIKTQYF. CDR3 DNA sequence: TGTGCCAGCGGTCCAGCGGGTGAGATAAAGACCCAGTACTTC.

The rearrangement joins TRBV5-6 to TRBJ2-3; 8 bases are a match to TRBD1. The CDR3 extends over 16 amino acids. Per germline, CDR1 SGHDT and CDR2 YYEEEE. V shed 1 base, J shed 0 bases, and the junction held 4 bases outside the gene matches. The CDR3 region has the DNA TGTGCCAGCAGCTTGACAGGGGGTACTAGCACAGATACGCAGTATTTT. Its translation is CASSLTGGTSTDTQYF.

The V gene is TRBV29-1, the J gene TRBJ2-3; possible D gene TRBD2, 6 bases. The CDR3 has 13 residues. The germline V and J ends were trimmed by 7 bases and 2 bases, with 13 bases remaining between them. CDR1 and CDR2 from the germline V gene are SQVTM and ANQGSEA. The CDR3 here is CSAAGLLTDTQYF. In nucleotides, the CDR3 is TGCAGCGCTGCGGGACTCCTCACAGATACGCAGTATTTT.

The chain joins TRBV5-1 to TRBJ2-1; 10 nucleotides agree with TRBD1. The CDR3 contains 14 residues. Trimming took 4 bases from V and 7 from J; bases not matched to a gene: 5. Germline V gene sequence: CDR1 SGHRS, CDR2 YFSETQ. This CDR3 is CASSPRDRGNEQFF. CDR3 DNA sequence: TGCGCCAGCAGCCCCCGGGACAGGGGTAATGAGCAGTTCTTC.

The V call is TRBV7-9, the J call TRBJ2-3, with a tentative D call TRBD1 (6 bases). Trimming shortened V by 5 bases and J by 0 bases, and 15 bases separated the two germline ends. CDR3 length equals 16 residues. Per the germline V gene, CDR1 is SEHNR and CDR2 is FQNEAQ (reference sequence). This chain's CDR3 is CASSPDRGGSTDTQYF. CDR3 coding DNA: TGTGCCAGCAGCCCGGACAGAGGGGGAAGCACAGATACGCAGTATTTT. Full variable domain (outside the CDR3, taken from reference TRBV7-9 and TRBJ2-3): DTGVSQNPRHKITKRGQNVTFRCDPISEHNRLYWYRQTLGQGPEFLTYFQNEAQLEKSRLLSDRFSAERPKGSFSTLEIQRTEQGDSAMYLCASSPDRGGSTDTQYFGPGTRLTVL.

The DNA of the CDR3 is TGTGCCAGTAGTACCTCGCAGGACACTGAAGCTTTCTTT. Its translation: CASSTSQDTEAFF. The rearrangement joins TRBV19 to TRBJ1-1, with no clear D. Germline assignment: CDR1 LNHDA and CDR2 SQIVND (reference sequence). V was clipped by 4 bases and J by 3 bases, with 9 bases between them. The CDR3 contains 13 residues. The full variable domain, its missing parts supplied by reference TRBV19 and TRBJ1-1, is DGGITQSPKYLFRKEGQNVTLSCEQNLNHDAMYWYRQDPGQGLRLIYYSQIVNDFQKGDIAEGYSVSREKKESFPLTVTSAQKNPTAFYLCASSTSQDTEAFFGQGTRLTVV.